This T cell receptor beta chain came from a study of CD8+ T cells in alopecia areata. About this clone itself: The target antigen is unknown.

Investigators isolated RNA and reverse transcribed it into cDNA to act as the sequencing template. Clones were read by immunoSEQ multiplex PCR, and TCRdb kept only the in-frame ones, dropping some. This sample has more than 200,000 clones; less than 45% occur once, and the top ten carry roughly 2.8%. Overall study findings and caveats: Scalp clonality, together with expanded CD8+ clones among the top 100, fell significantly with tofacitinib.

The treatment: oral pan-JAK inhibitor, 5-10 mg twice daily. Lesional scalp punch biopsies and peripheral blood came from alopecia areata patients. PBMCs served as the source from which CD4+ and CD8+ T cells were sorted. This clonotype was obtained from a human donor with alopecia areata. Sequenced material: CD4+ T cells sorted from blood, taken at approximately week 36, from a patient treated with tofacitinib.

The DNA of the CDR3 is TGCAGCGTTGGTGAGGTGGCGAACACTGAAGCTTTCTTT. The encoded protein is CSVGEVANTEAFF. The chain uses TRBV29-1 and TRBJ1-1; the D is unclear. Per germline, CDR1 SQVTM and CDR2 ANQGSEA. The V and J ends lost 4 bases and 1 base respectively, with 10 bases between them. This CDR3 has 13 amino acids. The full variable domain, in which reference TRBV29-1 and TRBJ1-1 provide the parts outside the CDR3, is SAVISQKPSRDICQRGTSLTIQCQVDSQVTMMFWYRQQPGQSLTLIATANQGSEATYESGFVIDKFPISRPNLTFSTLTVSNMSPEDSSIYLCSVGEVANTEAFFGQGTRLTVV.